These 11 T cell receptor beta chains were sequenced from one sample in a study of blood T cell repertoires in COVID-19 (TCRdb year 2020). Receptor libraries were prepared by the immunoSEQ multiplex PCR assay. The clones in this table, taken by TCRdb from immuneACCESS, are in-frame only. Not every clone is retained; where verified, under half of the shortfall comes from an unresolved V gene, and the cause of the rest is unknown. This sample has nearly 300,000 clones in its table, and around 88% of those were observed once. Of the sample, more than 6.5% is held by the ten largest clones. The sequencing input was peripheral blood. The receptors originated from a woman aged 25 to 39 who had recovered from COVID-19.

The gene calls are TRBV11-2 and TRBJ2-2; TRBD2 agrees at 7 bases. The germline V gene encodes CDR1 SGHAT and CDR2 FQNNGV. The CDR3 has 19 residues. Unmatched junction bases numbered 15, after V lost 5 bases and J lost 0 bases. CDR3 loop: CASSLLLSRGGSNTGELFF. The CDR3 nucleotides read TGTGCCAGCAGCCTCCTGCTAAGTCGCGGGGGATCGAACACCGGGGAGCTGTTTTTT.

This clone was observed a single time. The chain recombines TRBV4-2 with TRBJ2-6; D is possibly TRBD1 (6 bases). V shed 0 bases and J shed 0 bases, with 12 bases lying between them. CDR1 and CDR2 (germline): LGHNA, YNFKEQ. The CDR3 contains 18 residues. The CDR3 nucleotides are TGTGCCAGCAGCCAAGAAGGTACGGACAGCTCTGGGGCCAACGTCCTGACTTTC. Its protein product is CASSQEGTDSSGANVLTF.

The chain links TRBV2 to TRBJ1-3; no clear D. The germline gives CDR1 SNHLY, CDR2 FYNNEI. Trimming removed 6 bases at V and 0 bases at J, with 9 bases between. This CDR3 has 14 amino acids. The CDR3 DNA reads as TGTGCCAGCAGACAACAGATCTCTGGAAACACCATATATTTT. It yields the protein CASRQQISGNTIYF.

The J gene is TRBJ2-2, the V gene TRBV5-1; 11 bases agree with TRBD2. The ends lost 5 bases at V and 6 bases at J; junction bases unmatched: 9. The CDR3 spans 16 residues. From germline, CDR1 is SGHRS and CDR2 YFSETQ. This CDR3 is CASRRSGGADAGELFF. The CDR3 DNA is TGCGCCAGCAGACGTAGCGGGGGGGCCGATGCCGGGGAGCTGTTTTTT. The full variable domain, with the rest looked up from reference TRBV5-1 and TRBJ2-2, is KAGVTQTPRYLIKTRGQQVTLSCSPISGHRSVSWYQQTPGQGLQFLFEYFSETQRNKGNFPGRFSGRQFSNSRSEMNVSTLELGDSALYLCASRRSGGADAGELFFGEGSRLTVL.

J is TRBJ2-3 and V is TRBV29-1; D may be TRBD1 (5 bases). V lost 3 bases and J lost 2, with 9 bases in between. There are 13 residues in the CDR3. Germline V CDR1 and CDR2: SQVTM, ANQGSEA. Here the CDR3 reads CSVEDGATDTQYF. The CDR3 region has the DNA TGCAGCGTTGAGGATGGGGCCACAGATACGCAGTATTTT.

This clone was seen a few times. The chain carries TRBV7-3 and TRBJ2-2; D unresolved. Trimming left V 3 bases short and J 2 bases short, with 4 bases between. The CDR3 loop spans 13 amino acids. Germline loops: CDR1 SGHTA, CDR2 FQGTGA. In nucleotides, the CDR3 is TGTGCCAGCAGCTTTCTAAACACCGGGGAGCTGTTTTTT. This codes for CASSFLNTGELFF.

The V gene is TRBV27, the J gene TRBJ1-2; D perhaps matches TRBD1 (6 bases). The CDR3 consists of 14 residues. Trimming removed 5 bases from V and 6 bases from J, with 16 bases in between. CDR1 and CDR2 (germline): MNHEY, SMNVEV (reference sequence). The chain's CDR3 is CASSPIQGAHGYTF. The CDR3 region has the DNA TGTGCCAGCAGTCCGATACAGGGAGCACATGGCTACACCTTC.

The V gene is TRBV15, the J gene TRBJ2-7; 7 nucleotides match TRBD2. The germline V gene has CDR1 LNHNV and CDR2 YYDKDF (reference sequence). The CDR3 totals 14 residues. V shed 1 base, J shed 6 bases, and the junction held 6 bases outside the gene matches. In nucleotides, the CDR3 is TGTGCCACCAGCAGAGGTGGACTAGAAGGCGAGCAGTACTTC. Its translation: CATSRGGLEGEQYF.

This clone was recorded once. Here the CDR3 DNA reads TGTGCCAGCAGTTTAAGGGGGCCGCTTCCCTACGAGCAGTACTTC. It encodes CASSLRGPLPYEQYF. This chain joins TRBV28 and TRBJ2-7; TRBD1 matches at 7 bases. The CDR3 sequence is 15 residues long. V trimming: 2 bases; J trimming: 2 bases; junction bases outside the gene matches: 6. From germline, CDR1 is MDHEN and CDR2 SYDVKM.

This CDR3 reads CASSQGSAGLSRDGYTF. CDR3 coding DNA: TGTGCCAGCAGCCAAGGTTCTGCAGGCCTCTCCCGAGATGGCTACACCTTC. The chain uses TRBV4-2 and TRBJ1-2; D call uncertain. Germline values: CDR1 LGHNA, CDR2 YNFKEQ. Between the trimmed V and J ends, which lost 1 base and 6 bases, there was a span of 21 bases. This CDR3 spans 17 amino acids.

The chain couples TRBV18 to TRBJ2-7, with TRBD2 matching over 13 bases. J lost 4 bases, V lost 3 bases, and 9 bases had no gene match. Germline lookup yields CDR1 KGHSH and CDR2 LQKENI. This CDR3 spans 17 amino acids. CDR3 amino acids: CASSPAPGLAGQYEQYF. In DNA, the CDR3 is TGTGCCAGCTCACCGGCCCCGGGACTAGCGGGGCAATACGAGCAGTACTTC.